This T cell receptor (beta chain) originates from a study of T cells after posttransplantation cyclophosphamide. As regards this clone: Its specificity is not known.

The data were produced by immunoSEQ multiplex PCR, yet TCRdb's version contains in-frame clones alone and is incomplete. This sample has around 37,000 clones; approximately 78% occur once, and the top ten carry about 7.6%. Per the germline V gene, CDR1 is SGDLS and CDR2 is YYNGEE. The CDR3 has 18 residues. V shed 0 bases, J shed 1 base, and the junction held 8 bases outside the gene matches. Treatment was busulfan-fludarabine conditioning, a marrow graft, and cyclophosphamide on days +3 and +4. Findings and limits, study-wide: Skin or GI-infiltrating T cells shared few TRB sequences with blood. After PTCy, TRB diversity resembled that of CNI/methotrexate controls. Later blood repertoires were often dominated by clones from the donor CD8+ memory compartment.

Here the sequenced sample was CD4+ T cells sorted from blood, taken approximately 2,000 days after a stem cell transplant with posttransplant cyclophosphamide. This TCR came from a female patient aged 40-50 years who received an allogeneic stem cell transplant from a related donor, was CMV-positive, and had no GVHD. Some T cells here may be from the graft donor. V gene TRBV9 combines with J gene TRBJ2-5, with 11 bases lining up with TRBD2. DNA for the CDR3: TGTGCCAGCAGCGTAGGGGGCCTAGCGGGGGGCTTCCAAGAGACCCAGTACTTC. Its translation: CASSVGGLAGGFQETQYF.